This T cell receptor (beta chain) is from a study of a mutant IDH1 vaccine in newly diagnosed glioma. Study information: The treated population exhibited a male proportion of roughly 60%, a female proportion of about 38%, and a mean age of about 40 years. Patients' prior therapy spanned radiotherapy, temozolomide, or both; most underwent both.

Comments on this clone: Its antigen is not known.

Germline lookup yields CDR1 MNHEY and CDR2 SMNVEV (reference sequence). The CDR3 consists of 13 residues. The V gene lost 0 bases and the J gene lost 5 bases, with 8 bases spanning the gap. The table came from immunoSEQ multiplex PCR; TCRdb's copy has only in-frame clones and leaves some out. The profile shows more than 25,000 clones, roughly 84% of them singletons. Time point indicated: week 5, during vaccination. The vaccine gave 300 ug of a 20-mer mutant IDH1 peptide subcutaneously per dose. Sample: PBMCs, taken from a glioma patient whose treatment included an IDH1 peptide vaccine. The sequence came from a man aged 35 to 55 with glioma. Some clones in this sample may be carry-over from other donors' samples. The V call is TRBV27, the J call TRBJ2-7; TRBD1 might be the D (5 bases). This CDR3 is CASSLSRVHEQYF. CDR3 sequence (DNA): TGTGCCAGCAGTTTATCCAGGGTTCACGAGCAGTACTTC.